The 23 T cell receptor beta chains below were found in one sample sequenced in a study of identical twins. TCRdb independently ran MiXCR on the 5' RACE reads; one entry per CDR3 protein. This sample has about 520,000 distinct CDR3 sequences, with around 20% found just once. These data were also reused for a study on T cells expressing NK-cell markers.

The sample comprised CD4+ T cells sorted from blood. Receptors originate from a woman aged 18-29 years in good health.

The V gene is TRBV11-3, the J gene TRBJ1-2; D remains unclear. V was clipped by 4 bases and J by 2 bases, with 8 bases between them. The germline V gene has CDR1 SGHNT and CDR2 YENEEA. The CDR3 covers 13 residues. The CDR3 DNA is TGTGCCAGCAGCTATCACCAGAACTATGGCTACACCTTC. This sequence encodes CASSYHQNYGYTF. Filled out from reference TRBV11-3 and TRBJ1-2, the complete variable domain reads EAGVVQSPRYKIIEKKQPVAFWCNPISGHNTLYWYLQNLGQGPELLIRYENEEAVDDSQLPKDRFSAERLKGVDSTLKIQPAELGDSAVYLCASSYHQNYGYTFGSGTRLTVV.

This clonotype was seen only a few times. J is TRBJ2-5 and V is TRBV15; D perhaps matches TRBD2 (6 bases). Trimming left V 5 bases short and J 5 bases short, with 18 bases between. Germline lookup yields CDR1 LNHNV and CDR2 YYDKDF (reference sequence). The CDR3 is 15 residues long. The CDR3 DNA reads TGTGCCACCAGCGGCCTCTCTAGCGAAAGGGAGACCCAGTACTTC. Protein: CATSGLSSERETQYF.

This clonotype was counted a few times. The chain joins TRBV5-5 to TRBJ2-7; D not certain. This CDR3 is built from 15 residues. V was pared by 3 bases and J by 6 bases, with 19 bases between. Germline CDR1 is SGHKS and CDR2 is YYEKEE (reference sequence). In DNA form, the CDR3 reads TGTGCCAGCAGCTGGGCACTATGGCCTATGTTCGAGCAGTACTTC. Amino acid sequence: CASSWALWPMFEQYF.

The chain couples TRBV27 to TRBJ2-4; D might be TRBD1 (6 bases). The germline V gene encodes CDR1 MNHEY and CDR2 SMNVEV (reference sequence). CDR3 length: 14 amino acids. Trimming stripped 5 bases from V and 6 bases from J, with 14 bases between. The CDR3 nucleotides read TGTGCCAGCAGTCACCGGGACACGCTAAACATTCAGTACTTC. This gives the protein CASSHRDTLNIQYF.

A few counts support this clonotype. The rearrangement links TRBV12-3 or TRBV12-4 to TRBJ2-2; 7 bases map to TRBD1. V was pared by 5 bases and J by 7 bases, with 10 bases of the junction left unmatched. CDR3 length: 15 residues. In DNA, the CDR3 is TGTGCCAGCAGTCTCGACAGGGTTGCTATCGGGGAGCTGTTTTTT. Translated, it gives CASSLDRVAIGELFF.

This clonotype was recorded a few times. The chain recombines TRBV11-2 with TRBJ2-7; TRBD1 matches at 9 bases. Germline loops: CDR1 SGHAT, CDR2 FQNNGV. CDR3 length: 17 amino acids. V trimming: 5 bases; J trimming: 5 bases; junction bases outside the gene matches: 16. CDR3 nucleotides: TGTGCCAGCAGCCCCGGGACAGGGACCCTTCTCTCGAACGAGCAGTACTTC. Protein sequence: CASSPGTGTLLSNEQYF.

This sequence joins TRBV9 and TRBJ1-1; 10 nucleotides agree with TRBD1. CDR1 SGDLS and CDR2 YYNGEE come from the germline V gene. The CDR3 consists of 15 residues. The V and J ends lost 0 bases and 4 bases, in that order; junction bases with no gene match: 3. CDR3 DNA sequence: TGTGCCAGCAGCGTAGTGGACAGGGGGGCCACTGAAGCTTTCTTT. This encodes CASSVVDRGATEAFF.

This clonotype was counted ten times or more. The genes are TRBV29-1 and TRBJ2-1, with D tentatively TRBD2 (6 bases). This CDR3 is 15 amino acids long. Trimming shortened V by 6 bases and J by 3 bases, and 18 bases separated the two germline ends. Germline CDR1 SQVTM, CDR2 ANQGSEA. The CDR3 DNA reads as TGCAGCGTCGAAATTCCCCGGGAGTACTACAATGAGCAGTTCTTC. It specifies CSVEIPREYYNEQFF.

The chain has TRBV3-1 and TRBJ1-5, with 11 bases that match TRBD1. The V and J ends lost 9 bases and 7 bases, in that order; junction bases with no gene match: 2. Germline V gene data show CDR1 as LGHDT and CDR2 as YNNKEL (reference sequence). CDR3 size: 12 residues. Here the CDR3 DNA reads TGTGCCAGTGGGACAGGGGGACAGCCCCAGCATTTT. This translates into CASGTGGQPQHF.

The chain is built from TRBV6-2 or TRBV6-3 and TRBJ2-3, with D hard to call. CDR3 length equals 14 residues. Trimming removed 6 bases from V and 6 bases from J, with 16 bases in between. The germline CDR1 and CDR2 sequences are MNHEY and SVGEGT. The CDR3, as DNA: TGTGCCAGCAGGCCGGCCCTCTTTACCGATACGCAGTATTTT. Translating it yields CASRPALFTDTQYF.

The chain has TRBV12-3 or TRBV12-4 and TRBJ1-4; D not certain. CDR3 length: 13 residues. With 6 bases removed from V and 5 bases from J, the gap between germline ends came to 10 bases. The CDR3 DNA reads TGTGCCAGCAGCCCAAGCAACAATGAAAAACTGTTTTTT. Residues: CASSPSNNEKLFF.

V is TRBV20-1 and J is TRBJ2-1, with D perhaps matching TRBD1 or TRBD2 (5 bases each). The V and J ends lost 3 bases and 4 bases respectively, with 10 bases between them. The CDR3 has 13 amino acids. The germline V gene encodes CDR1 DFQATT and CDR2 SNEGSKA (reference sequence). The CDR3 DNA sequence: TGCAGTGCTAGTCGGGGCCGGTACAATGAGCAGTTCTTC. It codes for CSASRGRYNEQFF.

This clonotype has only a few counts. The rearrangement links TRBV15 to TRBJ1-5; D call uncertain. The V gene's germline CDR1 is LNHNV and CDR2 YYDKDF (reference sequence). The CDR3 loop spans 12 amino acids. V lost 0 bases to trimming and J lost 8 bases, with 5 bases between them. CDR3 nucleotides: TGTGCCACCAGCAGAGATTCTAAGCCCCAGCATTTT. This translates into CATSRDSKPQHF.

This clonotype has a count of ten or more. The chain carries TRBV12-3 or TRBV12-4 and TRBJ2-7; D is undetermined. The V end was cut by 5 bases, the J end by 1 base, with 6 bases between. This CDR3 has 12 amino acids. The CDR3, as DNA: TGTGCCAGCAGTAGGGAATCCTACGAGCAGTACTTC. This sequence encodes CASSRESYEQYF.

Ten or more counts support this clonotype. This chain joins TRBV10-2 and TRBJ1-5; D is ambiguous. Trimming removed 0 bases from V and 5 bases from J, with 8 bases in between. Germline CDR1 reads WSHSY; CDR2 reads SAAADI. The CDR3 runs to 14 residues. The CDR3 is CASSESAGHQPQHF. CDR3 in DNA: TGCGCCAGCAGTGAGTCAGCAGGCCATCAGCCCCAGCATTTT.

This clonotype was found a few times. The V and J genes are TRBV24-1 and TRBJ2-5; D is undetermined. Germline values: CDR1 KGHDR, CDR2 SFDVKD. CDR3 size: 11 residues. Trimming cost V 8 bases and J 4 bases, with 7 bases left between them. CDR3 DNA sequence: TGTGCCACCATATACGGAGAGACCCAGTACTTC. Translating it yields CATIYGETQYF.

V gene TRBV10-3 combines with J gene TRBJ2-7; 8 bases are a match to TRBD2. This CDR3 comprises 14 residues. V lost 6 bases, J lost 2 bases, and 6 bases stayed unmatched. CDR1 is ENHRY and CDR2 is SYGVKD in the germline V gene. The CDR3, as DNA: TGTGCCATCAGGGGTAGCGGGACCACCTACGAGCAGTACTTC. Its translation is CAIRGSGTTYEQYF.

This clonotype was found a few times. The chain uses TRBV25-1 and TRBJ2-7; D is uncertain. The germline V and J ends were trimmed by 6 bases and 2 bases, with 11 bases remaining between them. Germline V gene lookup returns CDR1 MGHDK and CDR2 SYGVNS. The CDR3 loop spans 13 amino acids. The DNA of the CDR3 is TGTGCCAGCAGCGGACGAGTTGCCTACGAGCAGTACTTC. This gives the protein CASSGRVAYEQYF.

The chain links TRBV9 to TRBJ2-3; D not resolved. V was trimmed by 0 bases and J by 2 bases, leaving 10 bases between them. The CDR3 has 15 residues. The germline V gene encodes CDR1 SGDLS and CDR2 YYNGEE. Written as DNA, the CDR3 is TGTGCCAGCAGCGTAGTAGGTGGCCTCACAGATACGCAGTATTTT. Translated, it gives CASSVVGGLTDTQYF.

The gene calls are TRBV2 and TRBJ1-1; 7 positions agree with TRBD1. This CDR3 is built from 14 residues. V lost 5 bases, J lost 3 bases, and 6 bases stayed unmatched. In germline, CDR1 is SNHLY, CDR2 FYNNEI. The DNA of the CDR3 is TGTGCCAGCAGTCGCACAGGGGTCGACACTGAAGCTTTCTTT. It translates to CASSRTGVDTEAFF.

The chain joins TRBV6-5 to TRBJ2-2; 7 bases map to TRBD1. Trimming took 3 bases from V and 7 from J; bases not matched to a gene: 5. Germline lookup yields CDR1 MNHEY and CDR2 SVGAGI. CDR3 length equals 14 residues. CDR3 coding DNA: TGTGCCAGCAGTTATACGCAGGGGGTCGGGGAGCTGTTTTTT. Amino acid sequence: CASSYTQGVGELFF.

The gene calls are TRBV5-5 and TRBJ2-4; possible D gene TRBD2, 5 bases. V was trimmed by 2 bases and J by 5 bases, leaving 14 bases between them. CDR3 length equals 15 residues. Germline values: CDR1 SGHKS, CDR2 YYEKEE (reference sequence). The CDR3 nucleotides are TGTGCCAGCAGCTTAGGCAATCAGCGGCAAAACATTCAGTACTTC. Protein: CASSLGNQRQNIQYF.

This clonotype was observed once. J is TRBJ1-1 and V is TRBV3-1; tentatively, D is TRBD1 (5 bases). CDR1 and CDR2 from the germline V gene are LGHDT and YNNKEL (reference sequence). The CDR3 has 16 amino acids. V shed 4 bases and J shed 6 bases, with 21 bases lying between them. The CDR3 coding sequence is TGTGCCAGCAGCCGGACTACTGAATTGAGGGGTGCTGAAGCTTTCTTT. Translated, it gives CASSRTTELRGAEAFF.